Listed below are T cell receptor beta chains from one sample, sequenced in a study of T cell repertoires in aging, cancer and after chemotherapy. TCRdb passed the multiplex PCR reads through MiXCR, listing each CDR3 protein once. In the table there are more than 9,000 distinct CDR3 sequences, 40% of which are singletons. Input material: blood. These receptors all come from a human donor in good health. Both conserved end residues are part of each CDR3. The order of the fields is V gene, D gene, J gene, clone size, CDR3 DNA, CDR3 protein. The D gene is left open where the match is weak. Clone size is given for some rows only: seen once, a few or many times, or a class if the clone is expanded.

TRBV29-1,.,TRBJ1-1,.,TGCAGCGTTGATATGAACACTGAAGCTTTCTTT,CSVDMNTEAFF
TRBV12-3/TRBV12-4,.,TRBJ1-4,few,TGTGCCAGCAGTTTAGCGCGGGGGACTAATGAAAAACTGTTTTTT,CASSLARGTNEKLFF
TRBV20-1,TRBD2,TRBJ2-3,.,TGCAGTGCCCCCCCGGGACTAGCGGGGGGCGGACCCACAGATACGCAGTATTTT,CSAPPGLAGGGPTDTQYF
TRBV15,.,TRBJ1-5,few,TGTGCCACCAGCAGAGAAGTTGGCACAGTGTTGAGCAATCAGCCCCAGCATTTT,CATSREVGTVLSNQPQHF
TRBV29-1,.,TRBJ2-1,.,TGCAGCTATTATCCGGGCCCCTACAATGAGCAGTTCTTC,CSYYPGPYNEQFF
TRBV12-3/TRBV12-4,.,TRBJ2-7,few,TGTGCCAGCAGCAACGACAATCCCCCCTACGAGCAGTACTTC,CASSNDNPPYEQYF
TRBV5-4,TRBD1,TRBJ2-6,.,TGTGCCAGCAGCAAGGACAGGGGGCTTGGGGCCAACGTCCTGACTTTC,CASSKDRGLGANVLTF
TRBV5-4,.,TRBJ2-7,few,TGTGCCAGCAGCCGACACGTAGGACAGAACTACGAGCAGTACTTC,CASSRHVGQNYEQYF
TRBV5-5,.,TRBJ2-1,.,TGTGCCAGCAGCTTGACGGGCAATGAGCAGTTCTTC,CASSLTGNEQFF
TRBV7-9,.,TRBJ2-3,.,TGCGCCAGCAGCTTAGATCCCATTTCCACAGATACGCAGTATTTT,CASSLDPISTDTQYF
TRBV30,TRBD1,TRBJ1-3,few,TGTGCCTGGAAACACACAGGGGCTGGTGGAAACACCATATATTTT,CAWKHTGAGGNTIYF
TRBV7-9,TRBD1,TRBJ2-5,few,TGTGCCAGCAGCTTACCTTCAGACAGGGGGGAACAAGAGACCCAGTACTTC,CASSLPSDRGEQETQYF
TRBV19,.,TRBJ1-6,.,TGTGCCAGTAGTATAATGCAGGGGCTCCCTTCACCCCTCCACTTT,CASSIMQGLPSPLHF
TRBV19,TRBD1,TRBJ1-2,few,TGTGCCAGTAACACCCCCGGACAGGGGTACTATGGCTACACCTTC,CASNTPGQGYYGYTF
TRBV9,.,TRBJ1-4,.,TGTGCCAGCAGCGTAACCCAGGGTAATGAAAAACTGTTTTTT,CASSVTQGNEKLFF
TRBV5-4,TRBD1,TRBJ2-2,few,TGTGCCAGCAGTTGGGACAGGGGGGAGCTGTTTTTT,CASSWDRGELFF
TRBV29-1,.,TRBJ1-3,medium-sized,TGCAGCGTTGAGATAGGGGCCACTGGAAACACCATATATTTT,CSVEIGATGNTIYF
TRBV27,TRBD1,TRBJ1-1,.,TGTGCCAGCAGTTTATTAGAGAGGACAGGGGCGCTGCGTGAAGCTTTCTTT,CASSLLERTGALREAFF
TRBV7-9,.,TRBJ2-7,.,TGTGCCAGCAGTAACCCCAGGGACTACGAGCAGTACTTC,CASSNPRDYEQYF
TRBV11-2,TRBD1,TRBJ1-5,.,TGTGCCAGCAGCTTACCAGGGACAGGGAGGGGCAATCAGCCCCAGCATTTT,CASSLPGTGRGNQPQHF
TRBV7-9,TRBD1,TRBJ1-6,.,TGTGCCAGCAGCCACGGACAGGGAGAAAGCGAGAATTCACCCCTCCACTTT,CASSHGQGESENSPLHF
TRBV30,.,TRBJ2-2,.,TGTGCCTGGAGCGTTAGTAGGACCGGGGAGCTGTTTTTT,CAWSVSRTGELFF
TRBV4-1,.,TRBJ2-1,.,TGTGCCAGCAGCCAAGAGGATGGAAAGGCGTGGGATGAGCAGTTCTTC,CASSQEDGKAWDEQFF
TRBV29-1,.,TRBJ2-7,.,TGCAGCGTCAGCCAGCTAGCTAGCTCCTACAAGCAGTACTTC,CSVSQLASSYKQYF
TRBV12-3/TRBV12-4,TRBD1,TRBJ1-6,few,TGTGCCAGCAGACCAGGGGGCTCCTATAATTCACCCCTCCACTTT,CASRPGGSYNSPLHF
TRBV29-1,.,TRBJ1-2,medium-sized,TGCAGCGTTGTTGGGGCGGATGGCTACACCTTC,CSVVGADGYTF
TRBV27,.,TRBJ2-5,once,TGTGCCAGCAGTCCCCCAGGGTTGTGGGAGACCCAGTACTTC,CASSPPGLWETQYF
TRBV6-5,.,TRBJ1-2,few,TGTGCCAGCAGTTACCATCGGGCAGGGGCCTATGGCTACACCTTC,CASSYHRAGAYGYTF
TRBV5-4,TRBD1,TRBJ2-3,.,TGTGCCAGCAGCCGTGGACAGGGTGCAGATACGCAGTATTTT,CASSRGQGADTQYF
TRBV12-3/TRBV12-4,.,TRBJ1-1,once,TGTGCCAGCAGCCCTCCAGGGCTGAACACTGAAGCTTTCTTT,CASSPPGLNTEAFF
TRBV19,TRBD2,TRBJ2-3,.,TGTGCCAGTAGTATAGCTAGCGGGGTTAGCACAGATACGCAGTATTTT,CASSIASGVSTDTQYF
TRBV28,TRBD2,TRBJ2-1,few,TGTGCCAGCAGTCCCGGGGGGGGGGATGAGCAGTTCTTC,CASSPGGGDEQFF
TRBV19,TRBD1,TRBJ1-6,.,TGTGCCAGTAGTATTGGGACAGGGCAGGTCTCACCCCTCCACTTT,CASSIGTGQVSPLHF
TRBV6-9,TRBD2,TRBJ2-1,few,TGTGCCAGCAGTCCGCCCGTTGGGTCGGGGGGGAATGAGCAGTTCTTC,CASSPPVGSGGNEQFF
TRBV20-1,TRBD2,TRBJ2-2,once,TGCAGTGCTAGTGCCAGCGGGGAAACCGGGGAGCTGTTTTTT,CSASASGETGELFF
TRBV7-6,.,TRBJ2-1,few,TGTGCCAGCAGCGCCCGTGGGCTAGGCAGCTCCTACAATGAGCAGTTCTTC,CASSARGLGSSYNEQFF
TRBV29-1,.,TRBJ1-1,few,TGCAGCGTTGGGGGGGATAGTTCAGGTGAAGCTTTCTTT,CSVGGDSSGEAFF
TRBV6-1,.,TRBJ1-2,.,TGTGCCAGCAGTGTCAGTCCCACAGGGCAGGGTGGCTACACCTTC,CASSVSPTGQGGYTF
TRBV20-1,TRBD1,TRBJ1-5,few,TGCAGTGCTGGCCGGGACAGGGGAGGCAATCAGCCCCAGCATTTT,CSAGRDRGGNQPQHF
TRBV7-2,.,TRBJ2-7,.,TGTGCCAGCAGCTTAGGAGGGGGAAACTCCTACGAGCAGTACTTC,CASSLGGGNSYEQYF
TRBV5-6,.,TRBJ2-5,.,TGTGCCAGCAGCTGGGGTGAGACCCAGTACTTC,CASSWGETQYF
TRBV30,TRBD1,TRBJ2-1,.,TGTGCCTGGGCAGGACAGGGGGGTTGGAATGAGCAGTTCTTC,CAWAGQGGWNEQFF
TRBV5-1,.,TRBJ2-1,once,TGCGCCAGCGCCATGAGGGGAGGCGGCGGGTACAATGAGCAGTTCTTC,CASAMRGGGGYNEQFF
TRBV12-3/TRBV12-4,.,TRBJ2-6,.,TGTGCCAGCAGTCAACAGGTTTCTGGGGCCAACGTCCTGACTTTC,CASSQQVSGANVLTF
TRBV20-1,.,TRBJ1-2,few,TGCAGTAAGACCCTCGGGCAGGGGAACTATGGCTACACCTTC,CSKTLGQGNYGYTF
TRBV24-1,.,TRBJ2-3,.,TGTGCCACAGAGGACAGCGGGTCGGCTACGCAGTATTTT,CATEDSGSATQYF
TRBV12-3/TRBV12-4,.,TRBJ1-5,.,TGTGCCAGCAGTTTAGTCCAGGGAGCCAATCAGCCCCAGCATTTT,CASSLVQGANQPQHF
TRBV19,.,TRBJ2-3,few,TGTGCCAGTAGTACCCGGGGGCCAGGGGAGAAAGATACGCAGTATTTT,CASSTRGPGEKDTQYF
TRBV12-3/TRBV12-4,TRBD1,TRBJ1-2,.,TGTGCCAGCAGCTTAGACGGCAAGGACAGGGGGCTTGGCGGCTACACCTTC,CASSLDGKDRGLGGYTF